What follows are 27 T cell receptor beta chains derived from one specimen sequenced in a study of CD8+CD57+ T cells in acquired aplastic anemia. Genomic DNA was employed as the template in profiling TCR beta VDJ and CDR3. TCRdb reprocessed the reads with MiXCR, giving one entry per CDR3 protein. The top ten clones hold 0.8% to 0.85% of a sample with 450,000 to 600,000 distinct CDR3 sequences, about a third of them seen once. Sequenced patients had shown CD8+CD57+ cell expansion by flow cytometry. The sample was sorted CD4+, CD8+, or CD8+CD57+ T cells (not recorded which) from PBMCs. The origin of the receptors is a human donor with aplastic anemia.

In its sample, this clonotype was seen a few times. This rearrangement joins TRBV20-1 to TRBJ1-3; D not resolved. The V gene lost 0 bases and the J gene lost 5 bases, with 17 bases spanning the gap. Per the germline V gene, CDR1 is DFQATT and CDR2 is SNEGSKA (reference sequence). The CDR3 has 16 amino acids. For the CDR3, the DNA is TGCAGTGCTAGAGATCGGCAAGGGTTAGGTAGAAACACCATATATTTT. This encodes CSARDRQGLGRNTIYF.

This clonotype has a count of ten or more. The rearrangement joins TRBV7-3 to TRBJ2-5, with D maybe TRBD1 (6 bases). CDR3 size: 13 residues. Per the germline V gene, CDR1 is SGHTA and CDR2 is FQGTGA. The V end lost 5 bases, the J end lost 3 bases, and 10 bases lay between the germline ends. The CDR3 here is CASSPRTEETQYF. Here the CDR3 DNA reads TGTGCCAGCAGCCCCCGGACAGAAGAGACCCAGTACTTC.

This chain links TRBV15 with TRBJ1-6; the D gene is possibly TRBD1 (6 bases). V was cut by 8 bases and J by 0 bases, with 8 bases left in between. CDR1 and CDR2 (germline): LNHNV, YYDKDF (reference sequence). This CDR3 has 14 residues. The DNA of the CDR3 is TGTGCCACCGAGGACAGCTCCTATAATTCACCCCTCCACTTT. Amino acids: CATEDSSYNSPLHF.

This clonotype has at least ten counts. The V call is TRBV10-2, the J call TRBJ2-5; 7 bases line up with TRBD2. J was trimmed by 4 bases and V by 6 bases; bases with no gene match: 5. This CDR3 comprises 13 residues. Germline V gene data show CDR1 as WSHSY and CDR2 as SAAADI. In DNA, the CDR3 is TGCGCCAGCAGATCGACTAGCCGAGAGACCCAGTACTTC. It encodes CASRSTSRETQYF.

This clonotype appeared many times. The V call is TRBV19, the J call TRBJ2-3; 8 nucleotides match TRBD1. Germline loops: CDR1 LNHDA, CDR2 SQIVND (reference sequence). CDR3 length: 14 residues. The V segment lost 5 bases and the J segment 4 bases; nucleotides outside the gene matches: 5. The CDR3 DNA reads TGTGCCAGTAGTGGTGGACAGGGTGCAGATACGCAGTATTTT. It specifies CASSGGQGADTQYF. The full variable domain, in which reference TRBV19 and TRBJ2-3 provide the parts outside the CDR3, is DGGITQSPKYLFRKEGQNVTLSCEQNLNHDAMYWYRQDPGQGLRLIYYSQIVNDFQKGDIAEGYSVSREKKESFPLTVTSAQKNPTAFYLCASSGGQGADTQYFGPGTRLTVL.

The V gene is TRBV6-1, the J gene TRBJ2-7, with a tentative D call TRBD2 (5 bases). This CDR3 spans 12 amino acids. Deletions cut 6 bases from V and 6 bases from J, with 12 bases between. Germline loops: CDR1 MNHNS, CDR2 SASEGT. DNA for the CDR3: TGTGCCAGCAGGTCGACCAGCGGCGAGCAGTACTTC. This codes for CASRSTSGEQYF.

The chain carries TRBV20-1 and TRBJ2-5; no reliable D call. The germline V gene has CDR1 DFQATT and CDR2 SNEGSKA (reference sequence). The CDR3 loop spans 13 amino acids. Trimming stripped 1 base from V and 4 bases from J, with 10 bases between. The chain's CDR3 is CSARVSRAETQYF. CDR3 sequence (DNA): TGCAGTGCTAGAGTGAGCAGAGCAGAGACCCAGTACTTC.

This clonotype showed up many times. The chain links TRBV19 to TRBJ1-2; TRBD1 aligns across 9 bases. Trimming took 10 bases from V and 6 from J; bases not matched to a gene: 18. This CDR3 spans 16 amino acids. CDR1 is LNHDA and CDR2 is SQIVND in the germline V gene (reference sequence). The CDR3 DNA follows: TGTGCCACTACTAAATCCGGGACAGGGATAACCCATGGCTACACCTTC. Translated: CATTKSGTGITHGYTF.

This clonotype appeared a few times. This chain connects TRBV6-1 to TRBJ1-2, with D tentatively TRBD1 (5 bases). Germline loops: CDR1 MNHNS, CDR2 SASEGT. This CDR3 is 15 amino acids long. Between the trimmed V and J ends, which lost 2 bases and 6 bases, there was a span of 16 bases. In DNA, the CDR3 is TGTGCCAGCAGTGAATTTGCAGGGATGAGGGATGGCTACACCTTC. This sequence encodes CASSEFAGMRDGYTF.

This clonotype was seen ten or more times. J is TRBJ2-7 and V is TRBV7-6; 8 bases fit TRBD1. Germline V gene sequence: CDR1 SGHVS, CDR2 FNYEAQ. Trimming took 5 bases from V and 5 from J; bases not matched to a gene: 5. This CDR3 comprises 13 residues. The CDR3 DNA sequence: TGTGCCAGCAGCGCCGGACAGGGCCACGAGCAGTACTTC. Translation gives CASSAGQGHEQYF. The full variable domain, completed using reference TRBV7-6 and TRBJ2-7, is GAGVSQSPRYKVTKRGQDVALRCDPISGHVSLYWYRQALGQGPEFLTYFNYEAQQDKSGLPNDRFSAERPEGSISTLTIQRTEQRDSAMYRCASSAGQGHEQYFGPGTRLTVT.

This clonotype was detected many times. The chain links TRBV10-3 to TRBJ2-1; 7 bases map to TRBD1. The CDR3 has 13 residues. Looked up from germline, CDR1 is ENHRY and CDR2 is SYGVKD. V lost 6 bases and J lost 5; bases outside the gene matches: 4. CDR3 residues: CAIRGTEDNEQFF. DNA for the CDR3: TGTGCCATCAGGGGGACAGAAGACAATGAGCAGTTCTTC.

The V and J genes are TRBV20-1 and TRBJ1-5; D remains unclear. The germline V and J ends were trimmed by 2 bases and 0 bases, with 8 bases remaining between them. This CDR3 spans 14 amino acids. CDR1 is DFQATT, CDR2 SNEGSKA, per germline (reference sequence). The CDR3 protein is CSARTIVSNQPQHF. The CDR3 coding sequence is TGCAGTGCTAGAACGATTGTTAGCAATCAGCCCCAGCATTTT.

This clonotype was detected many times. The chain has TRBV20-1 and TRBJ1-1; D unresolved. Trimming took off 1 base at V and 4 bases at J, with 4 bases between the two ends. The CDR3 runs 11 residues. Germline V lookup: CDR1 DFQATT, CDR2 SNEGSKA (reference sequence). The CDR3 DNA reads as TGCAGTGCTAGAGTCGTCACTGAAGCTTTCTTT. As protein: CSARVVTEAFF.

Regarding this clonotype: A much larger clone sits a single nucleotide away, making a read error possible. The chain links TRBV11-1 to TRBJ2-7; TRBD2 matches 8 bases. Per germline, CDR1 SGHAT and CDR2 FQDESV (reference sequence). After removal of 8 bases from V and 7 bases from J, the junction contained 10 bases not matched to a gene. The CDR3 is 13 residues long. CDR3 bases: TGTGCCAGCGGCACCAATCGGGAGGGGGAGCAGTACTTC. Its translation is CASGTNREGEQYF.

The rearrangement uses TRBV5-6 and TRBJ1-3; D gene ambiguous. Germline V CDR1 and CDR2: SGHDT, YYEEEE. V was cut by 4 bases and J by 0 bases, with 11 bases left in between. CDR3 size: 15 residues. The CDR3: CASSTTHASGNTIYF. The CDR3, as DNA: TGTGCCAGCAGCACAACACACGCCTCTGGAAACACCATATATTTT.

The chain has TRBV24-1 and TRBJ1-6, with D perhaps TRBD1 (5 bases). Trimming cost V 2 bases and J 6 bases, with 13 bases left between them. This CDR3 spans 16 amino acids. The germline CDR1 and CDR2 sequences are KGHDR and SFDVKD. This CDR3 is CATSDWGGLGNSPLHF. CDR3 DNA sequence: TGTGCCACCAGTGATTGGGGGGGACTTGGTAATTCACCCCTCCACTTT.

This clonotype was seen ten or more times. The chain uses TRBV9 and TRBJ1-2; D uncertain. Deletions cut 0 bases from V and 8 bases from J, with 20 bases between. The CDR3 covers 16 residues. Germline V lookup: CDR1 SGDLS, CDR2 YYNGEE. The CDR3 sequence: CASSVESVGSARGYTF. The CDR3 DNA reads as TGTGCCAGCAGCGTAGAGTCTGTGGGATCGGCGCGGGGCTACACCTTC.

This clonotype was picked up many times. This chain joins TRBV5-1 and TRBJ2-7, with D perhaps TRBD1 (5 bases). CDR3 length equals 15 residues. V was cut by 0 bases and J by 2 bases, with 12 bases left in between. Germline CDR1 SGHRS, CDR2 YFSETQ. CDR3 DNA sequence: TGCGCCAGCAGCTTGGGCAACCCAGGGACCTACGAGCAGTACTTC. It translates to CASSLGNPGTYEQYF.

This sequence joins TRBV6-1 and TRBJ1-6, with 7 bases lining up with TRBD1. The length of the CDR3 is 15 residues. The germline CDR1 and CDR2 sequences are MNHNS and SASEGT. The J segment lost 6 bases and the V segment lost 5 bases, leaving 7 bases of the junction unmatched. For the CDR3, the DNA is TGTGCCAGCAGTAAACAGGGGCAGGGTAATTCACCCCTCCACTTT. Its translation is CASSKQGQGNSPLHF.

This clonotype has at least ten counts. The V gene is TRBV7-6, the J gene TRBJ2-5; 7 bases line up with TRBD1. The CDR3 runs to 14 residues. Germline lookup yields CDR1 SGHVS and CDR2 FNYEAQ. J was trimmed by 5 bases and V by 3 bases; bases with no gene match: 6. The CDR3 region is CASSFRTGQETQYF. In nucleotides, the CDR3 is TGTGCCAGCAGCTTTAGGACAGGCCAGGAGACCCAGTACTTC.

The gene calls are TRBV25-1 and TRBJ1-2; D remains unclear. The CDR3 totals 15 residues. The V gene's germline CDR1 is MGHDK and CDR2 SYGVNS. The V and J ends lost 5 bases and 3 bases respectively, with 16 bases between them. CDR3 sequence reads: CASSYPATKYYGYTF. Written as DNA, the CDR3 is TGTGCCAGCAGTTACCCCGCCACTAAATACTATGGCTACACCTTC.

The chain is built from TRBV6-1 and TRBJ1-1; no reliable D call. Trimming removed 4 bases at V and 7 bases at J, with 7 bases between. Per the germline V gene, CDR1 is MNHNS and CDR2 is SASEGT. The CDR3 extends over 11 amino acids. The CDR3 DNA reads as TGTGCCAGCAGTGGGAAGGGTGAAGCTTTCTTT. Amino acids: CASSGKGEAFF.

In its sample, this clonotype was seen many times. The chain uses TRBV25-1 and TRBJ2-2; the D gene is possibly TRBD2 (6 bases). CDR1 is MGHDK and CDR2 is SYGVNS in the germline V gene. The CDR3 spans 21 residues. V was clipped by 3 bases and J by 2 bases, with 28 bases between them. This CDR3 reads CASSDLKRRRPGLPNTGELFF. The CDR3 coding sequence is TGTGCCAGCAGTGACCTAAAACGACGAAGGCCGGGACTCCCTAACACCGGGGAGCTGTTTTTT.

The chain couples TRBV3-1 to TRBJ2-7; possibly TRBD1 or TRBD2 for D (5 bases each). V lost 5 bases and J lost 0, with 11 bases in between. Germline V gene lookup returns CDR1 LGHDT and CDR2 YNNKEL (reference sequence). This CDR3 has 14 residues. The CDR3 sequence is CASSDTGASYEQYF. CDR3 in DNA: TGTGCCAGCAGCGATACCGGGGCCTCCTACGAGCAGTACTTC.

This clonotype was counted a single time. J is TRBJ2-7 and V is TRBV4-1, with TRBD1 matching 9 bases. Per the germline V gene, CDR1 is MGHRA and CDR2 is YSYEKL. V lost 8 bases to trimming and J lost 7 bases; unmatched junction nucleotides: 9. This CDR3 comprises 13 residues. In DNA form, the CDR3 reads TGCGCCAGCGGCTATCGACAGGGGGGGGAGCAGTACTTC. Translating it yields CASGYRQGGEQYF.

The sample holds one count of this clonotype. V is TRBV25-1 and J is TRBJ2-1; D not resolved. The germline gives CDR1 MGHDK, CDR2 SYGVNS. The CDR3 has 10 residues. With 10 bases removed from V and 2 bases from J, the gap between germline ends came to 3 bases. DNA for the CDR3: TGTGCCACCCCCTACAATGAGCAGTTCTTC. It is translated as CATPYNEQFF.

This clonotype was seen ten or more times. This chain uses TRBV6-5 with TRBJ1-6; D not certain. V lost 2 bases, J lost 10 bases, and 9 bases lay in between. This CDR3 is 13 amino acids long. CDR1 and CDR2 (germline): MNHEY, SVGAGI. CDR3 region: CASSYEGGSPLHF. CDR3 nucleotides: TGTGCCAGCAGTTACGAGGGCGGGTCACCCCTCCACTTT.